These 31 T cell receptor beta chains were sequenced from one sample in a study of cytomegalovirus exposure and HLA in healthy donors. PCR amplification relied on 60 Vbeta primers (plus 13 Jbeta primers). Produced via immunoSEQ multiplex PCR; TCRdb's table is partial and in-frame only. The table lists 160,000 or so clones, roughly 72% of them singletons. The material sequenced was PBMCs. Receptors originate from a middle-aged man in good health and CMV-seronegative.

This clone showed up just a few times. The chain joins TRBV5-1 to TRBJ2-5; tentatively, D is TRBD2 (5 bases). CDR1 is SGHRS and CDR2 is YFSETQ in the germline V gene. V dropped 0 bases and J dropped 5 bases, with 11 bases sitting between them. This CDR3 region has 14 residues. The CDR3 loop is CASSLGELDETQYF. The CDR3 DNA follows: TGCGCCAGCAGCTTGGGGGAGCTAGACGAGACCCAGTACTTC.

This sequence joins TRBV27 and TRBJ1-2; TRBD1 matches at 7 bases. The germline gives CDR1 MNHEY, CDR2 SMNVEV (reference sequence). The CDR3 loop spans 14 amino acids. Trimming at V came to 5 bases and at J to 9 bases, leaving 12 bases not matched to a gene. CDR3 region: CASSPIPGQNRYTF. The CDR3 coding sequence is TGTGCCAGCAGTCCTATACCGGGACAGAATCGCTACACCTTC.

This clone has only a few counts. V is TRBV19 and J is TRBJ2-4; D gene unclear. V was cut by 5 bases and J by 0 bases, with 11 bases left in between. Germline lookup yields CDR1 LNHDA and CDR2 SQIVND (reference sequence). The CDR3 runs to 15 residues. CDR3 amino acids: CASSRSVLAKNIQYF. CDR3 coding DNA: TGTGCCAGTAGTCGGTCGGTGCTAGCCAAAAACATTCAGTACTTC.

The chain is built from TRBV6-5 and TRBJ2-3, with 9 bases matching TRBD2. The CDR3 is made up of 15 amino acids. V was pared by 5 bases and J by 1 base, with 4 bases of the junction left unmatched. Germline V gives CDR1 MNHEY, CDR2 SVGAGI. The CDR3 here is CASSPRTSGTDTQYF. CDR3 coding DNA: TGTGCCAGCAGTCCCCGGACTAGCGGCACAGATACGCAGTATTTT.

The chain employs TRBV4-2 and TRBJ1-2, with TRBD1 matching 11 bases. The CDR3 sequence is 15 residues long. Germline CDR1 and CDR2: LGHNA and YNFKEQ. Germline trimming cut 4 bases from V and 8 bases from J; bases unmatched to any gene: 9. In DNA, the CDR3 is TGTGCCAGCAGCCTCTCGGGACAGGGGGTAGGAGGCTACACCTTC. Amino acids: CASSLSGQGVGGYTF.

J is TRBJ2-2 and V is TRBV4-1; D remains unclear. Germline V gene lookup returns CDR1 MGHRA and CDR2 YSYEKL. V lost 1 base, J lost 2 bases, and 8 bases lay in between. CDR3 length equals 15 residues. The CDR3 is CASSQGAVNTGELFF. In DNA, the CDR3 is TGCGCCAGCAGCCAAGGGGCAGTCAACACCGGGGAGCTGTTTTTT.

V is TRBV5-6 and J is TRBJ1-4; TRBD1 agrees at 7 bases. The CDR3 length is 15 residues. Germline CDR1 is SGHDT and CDR2 is YYEEEE. Trimming took 2 bases from V and 0 from J; bases not matched to a gene: 1. This CDR3 is CASSFGTATNEKLFF. The CDR3, as DNA: TGTGCCAGCAGCTTCGGGACAGCAACTAATGAAAAACTGTTTTTT.

This sequence joins TRBV18 and TRBJ1-4; tentatively, D is TRBD1 (6 bases). Germline lookup yields CDR1 KGHSH and CDR2 LQKENI. CDR3 length equals 14 residues. V lost 4 bases, J lost 5 bases, and 11 bases lay in between. DNA of the CDR3: TGTGCCAGCTCACAGGACAGAGACAATGAAAAACTGTTTTTT. Encoded protein: CASSQDRDNEKLFF. Complete variable domain (other parts from reference TRBV18 and TRBJ1-4): NAGVMQNPRHLVRRRGQEARLRCSPMKGHSHVYWYRQLPEEGLKFMVYLQKENIIDESGMPKERFSAEFPKEGPSILRIQQVVRGDSAAYFCASSQDRDNEKLFFGSGTQLSVL.

The genes are TRBV5-1 and TRBJ2-3; D is unresolved. Between the trimmed V and J ends, which lost 2 bases and 0 bases, there was a span of 10 bases. The CDR3 is 15 residues long. The germline CDR1 and CDR2 sequences are SGHRS and YFSETQ. The chain's CDR3 is CASSLYSTSTDTQYF. CDR3 nucleotides: TGCGCCAGCAGCTTATACAGTACTAGCACAGATACGCAGTATTTT.

On this clone: Other DNA sequences from this sample encode an identical CDR3 as well. The chain recombines TRBV6-1 with TRBJ1-3; D unresolved. The CDR3 consists of 14 residues. Germline assignment: CDR1 MNHNS and CDR2 SASEGT. V gave up 3 bases and J gave up 4 bases, with 10 bases separating them. CDR3 in amino acids: CASSEAGSGNTIYF. DNA of the CDR3: TGTGCCAGCAGTGAGGCCGGGTCAGGAAACACCATATATTTT.

Comment on this clone: The sample carries other DNA sequences with the same CDR3. V gene TRBV5-1 combines with J gene TRBJ1-1; D possibly corresponds to TRBD1 (5 bases). Germline loops: CDR1 SGHRS, CDR2 YFSETQ. CDR3 length: 13 residues. Trimming took 4 bases from V and 2 from J, leaving 9 bases between them. CDR3 residues: CASSRDSNTEAFF. The CDR3, as DNA: TGCGCCAGCAGCCGTGACAGTAACACTGAAGCTTTCTTT.

This chain uses TRBV27 with TRBJ2-7, with TRBD2 identical over 7 bases. The CDR3 runs 14 residues. V lost 4 bases, J lost 4 bases, and 7 bases stayed unmatched. Germline V lookup: CDR1 MNHEY, CDR2 SMNVEV (reference sequence). The CDR3 coding sequence is TGTGCCAGCAGTTCGTCATCGGGGGGTTACGAGCAGTACTTC. Translation: CASSSSSGGYEQYF.

The J gene is TRBJ1-5, the V gene TRBV7-8; no clear D. V shed 3 bases and J shed 2 bases, with 14 bases lying between them. The germline V gene encodes CDR1 SGHVS and CDR2 FQNEAQ. CDR3 size: 16 residues. Written as DNA, the CDR3 is TGTGCCAGCAGCTTGAGAGGGATCGGAGGCAATCAGCCCCAGCATTTT. This translates into CASSLRGIGGNQPQHF.

The V and J genes are TRBV2 and TRBJ2-1; 12 bases are a match to TRBD2. The CDR3 is 15 residues long. J lost 9 bases, V lost 3 bases, and 6 bases had no gene match. Germline V gene sequence: CDR1 SNHLY, CDR2 FYNNEI. This CDR3 is CASSDRLAGGGEQFF. The CDR3 DNA sequence: TGTGCCAGCAGTGACCGCCTAGCGGGAGGGGGTGAGCAGTTCTTC.

In DNA, the CDR3 is TGTGCCAGCAGCCGGGGGGGACTAGCGGAGTCCACCGGGGAGCTGTTTTTT. Residues: CASSRGGLAESTGELFF. V is TRBV7-3 and J is TRBJ2-2; 11 bases line up with TRBD2. V dropped 5 bases and J dropped 4; count of bases not matched to a gene: 9. Germline-derived CDR1 and CDR2 are SGHTA and FQGTGA. CDR3 size: 17 residues.

The CDR3 nucleotides read TGTGCCAGCAGCGGAAGACAGCTCAGGACGGGTGGAAACACCATATATTTT. It yields the protein CASSGRQLRTGGNTIYF. V usage is TRBV9 and J usage is TRBJ1-3; tentative D call: TRBD1 (5 bases). Looked up from germline, CDR1 is SGDLS and CDR2 is YYNGEE. The CDR3 is 17 residues long. V was shortened by 3 bases and J by 3 bases, with 19 bases between the two germline ends.

The V call is TRBV7-9, the J call TRBJ2-1; 9 positions match TRBD2. Germline V gene data show CDR1 as SEHNR and CDR2 as FQNEAQ (reference sequence). J lost 4 bases, V lost 4 bases, and 11 bases had no gene match. CDR3 size: 17 residues. CDR3 coding DNA: TGTGCCAGCAGCTACGTAGCGGGAGTTTTCTTATACAATGAGCAGTTCTTC. Encoded protein: CASSYVAGVFLYNEQFF.

This clone was seen a handful of times. The genes are TRBV5-6 and TRBJ1-1, with TRBD1 identical over 10 bases. Germline lookup yields CDR1 SGHDT and CDR2 YYEEEE. The junction had 10 bases not matched to a gene; V was cut back by 4 bases and J by 1 base. CDR3 length equals 17 residues. In DNA, the CDR3 is TGTGCCAGCAGCCCTGACAGGGGGCGAGGTTCGAACACTGAAGCTTTCTTT. Translation: CASSPDRGRGSNTEAFF.

CDR3 coding DNA: TGTGCCTGGAGTCCACGAACCTTCAGGACTAGGGGCGGGGAGCTGTTTTTT. This encodes CAWSPRTFRTRGGELFF. The V gene is TRBV30, the J gene TRBJ2-2; 7 nucleotides align to TRBD2. J was trimmed by 7 bases and V by 2 bases; bases with no gene match: 16. Looked up from germline, CDR1 is GTSNPN and CDR2 is SVGIG (reference sequence). The CDR3 runs to 17 residues.

The V call is TRBV9, the J call TRBJ1-1; D unclear. V dropped 7 bases and J dropped 3 bases, with 10 bases sitting between them. CDR3 size: 12 residues. Per the germline V gene, CDR1 is SGDLS and CDR2 is YYNGEE. The CDR3: CASPPRDTEAFF. The CDR3 nucleotides are TGTGCCAGCCCCCCCCGAGACACTGAAGCTTTCTTT.

In this sample, this clone turned up a few times. The J gene is TRBJ1-1, the V gene TRBV6-1; D remains ambiguous. This CDR3 is 12 amino acids long. The germline V gene encodes CDR1 MNHNS and CDR2 SASEGT. V lost 5 bases and J lost 1, with 5 bases in between. Here the CDR3 DNA reads TGTGCCAGCAGTTCCCAGAACACTGAAGCTTTCTTT. Its translation: CASSSQNTEAFF.

This chain links TRBV5-4 with TRBJ2-3; 8 bases are shared with TRBD1. The CDR3 consists of 16 residues. J was trimmed by 2 bases and V by 2 bases; bases with no gene match: 7. Germline loops: CDR1 SGHNT, CDR2 YYREEE (reference sequence). CDR3 DNA: TGTGCCAGCAGCTTTGGACAGGGTAGACTCACAGATACGCAGTATTTT. It yields the protein CASSFGQGRLTDTQYF. Together with reference TRBV5-4 and TRBJ2-3, the CDR3 gives the full variable domain: ETGVTQSPTHLIKTRGQQVTLRCSSQSGHNTVSWYQQALGQGPQFIFQYYREEENGRGNFPPRFSGLQFPNYSSELNVNALELDDSALYLCASSFGQGRLTDTQYFGPGTRLTVL.

V gene TRBV7-2 combines with J gene TRBJ2-7; the match to TRBD2 covers 9 bases. V shed 1 base, J shed 7 bases, and the junction held 5 bases outside the gene matches. Germline V lookup: CDR1 SGHTA, CDR2 FQGNSA. This CDR3 is built from 14 residues. For the CDR3, the DNA is TGTGCCAGCAGCTTAGAACTAGCGGGTCCGGAGCAGTACGTC. Protein sequence: CASSLELAGPEQYV.

The V and J genes are TRBV6-1 and TRBJ1-2; 11 bases agree with TRBD1. There are 16 residues in the CDR3. The germline gives CDR1 MNHNS, CDR2 SASEGT. The J segment lost 8 bases and the V segment lost 3 bases, leaving 11 bases of the junction unmatched. CDR3 protein: CASSDLPGQGVFGYTF. Here the CDR3 DNA reads TGTGCCAGCAGTGACCTACCGGGACAGGGGGTTTTCGGCTACACCTTC.

With regard to this clone: One junction end does not reproduce the germline sequence, and a read error may be involved. V gene TRBV7-9 combines with J gene TRBJ1-4; 10 bases fit TRBD1. Germline lookup yields CDR1 SEHNR and CDR2 FQNEAQ (reference sequence). The CDR3 has 14 amino acids. The CDR3 DNA follows: TGTTCCAGCAGCCTGGGACAGGGGTTCGAAAAACTGTTTTTT. It is translated as CSSSLGQGFEKLFF.

The rearrangement links TRBV29-1 to TRBJ2-2; 12 bases map to TRBD2. The junction had 6 bases not matched to a gene; V was cut back by 5 bases and J by 2 bases. The germline gives CDR1 SQVTM, CDR2 ANQGSEA. The CDR3 spans 16 residues. The CDR3 DNA follows: TGCAGCGTTTTACTAGCGGGAGGTTCAAACACCGGGGAGCTGTTTTTT. As protein: CSVLLAGGSNTGELFF.

This chain connects TRBV6-1 to TRBJ2-5; TRBD1 aligns across 8 bases. Germline CDR1 reads MNHNS; CDR2 reads SASEGT. CDR3 length equals 13 residues. J lost 2 bases, V lost 7 bases, and 3 bases had no gene match. CDR3 DNA sequence: TGTGCCAGCAATCGGGACAGGCAAGAGACCCAGTACTTC. Amino acid sequence: CASNRDRQETQYF.

V usage is TRBV9 and J usage is TRBJ2-7, with a possible D match to TRBD2 (5 bases). CDR3 length: 13 residues. V lost 0 bases, J lost 3 bases, and 7 bases lay in between. Germline V gives CDR1 SGDLS, CDR2 YYNGEE. The CDR3 DNA follows: TGTGCCAGCAGCGTAGGAGAGGGCTACGAGCAGTACGTC. As protein: CASSVGEGYEQYV.

The chain recombines TRBV6-5 with TRBJ1-1; TRBD1 matches at 8 bases. CDR3 length: 16 amino acids. The V segment lost 4 bases and the J segment 0 bases; nucleotides outside the gene matches: 7. Germline lookup yields CDR1 MNHEY and CDR2 SVGAGI. In DNA, the CDR3 is TGTGCCAGCAGTTCAAGCCCGGGACAGGTGAACACTGAAGCTTTCTTT. Its translation: CASSSSPGQVNTEAFF.

The V call is TRBV11-1, the J call TRBJ1-2; D remains unclear. CDR1 SGHAT and CDR2 FQDESV come from the germline V gene (reference sequence). With 2 bases removed from V and 6 bases from J, the gap between germline ends came to 19 bases. This CDR3 comprises 16 residues. CDR3 nucleotide sequence: TGTGCCAGCAGCTTATTGCCCCCGGCGGGAGGGCATGGCTACACCTTC. It specifies CASSLLPPAGGHGYTF.

This clone was counted only a few times. V usage is TRBV7-2 and J usage is TRBJ2-1, with 8 bases that match TRBD2. Germline V gene data show CDR1 as SGHTA and CDR2 as FQGNSA. Trimming removed 3 bases from V and 8 bases from J; junction bases left unmatched: 6. This CDR3 is built from 14 residues. The CDR3 DNA reads as TGTGCCAGCAGCTTCGGGACTAGTAACTATGAGCAGTTCTTC. Translated: CASSFGTSNYEQFF.